This TCR beta chain is from a study of blood T cell repertoires in COVID-19 (dated by TCRdb to 2018 to 2021). About the investigation overall: Samples from collaborators originated in the United States, Italy and Spain and spanned both the acute and convalescent phases of COVID-19. The material from the prospective study consisted of cDNA or gDNA derived from T cells, B-cell-depleted T cells, or PBMCs. Deeply sampled blood TCRbeta repertoires from subjects exposed to, actively infected with, or recovered from COVID-19 were included in the dataset. The repertoires were released in a freely available public database meant as a resource for research on the immune response to SARS-CoV-2. The samples were drawn from the first 160 participants of the ongoing ImmuneRACE study and from roughly 1,300 subjects provided by 6 global collaborators. Nearly every sample came with metadata listing a de-identified subject ID, COVID-19 status, age in years and sex. Where available, HLA class I and class II types were obtained from metadata supplied by the sample provider rather than from assay-based typing. Broad study findings and their caveats: The quantity of clinical and demographic metadata differed by source and by participant and was supplied without curation.

For this clone: Its antigen remains unidentified. It has no much larger one-base neighbor in the sample; base qualities were not kept.

Each collaborating institution followed its own protocols to collect whole blood in K2EDTA tubes. For TCRbeta analysis, collaborators shipped samples as frozen whole blood, isolated PBMCs, or DNA extracted from either of those sample types. TCRbeta CDR3 regions were amplified from genomic DNA by means of the immunoSEQ Assay, a bias-controlled multiplex PCR. The study's processing was this. Nucleated cell counts per sample were estimated from amplification of reference gene primers within the assay. To quantify the absolute abundance of each unique TCRbeta CDR3 rearrangement, sequence reads were collapsed and filtered. For each sample, productive Simpson clonality was calculated by taking the square root of Simpson's diversity index across productive rearrangements. TCRdb stores this immuneACCESS table with in-frame sequences only. Part of the clones is absent; in the studies checked, under half of the shortfall reflects unresolved V genes, and no reason is known for the rest. The V and J calls and clone size come from that table; D and trimming were worked out from the DNA. Counted in this sample were some 180,000 clones; roughly three quarters of them appeared once. The ten largest make up roughly 8.8% of the sample.

Trimming removed 4 bases from V and 7 bases from J, leaving 8 bases between the germline ends. The CDR3 numbers 12 residues from cysteine through phenylalanine. The DNA shown is the 36-base CDR3, in frame from base 1. Sequenced: peripheral blood. This receptor was obtained from a woman in her forties or fifties with active or convalescent COVID-19. The chain links TRBV12-3 or TRBV12-4 with TRBJ1-5; confidence is insufficient to name the D gene. The CDR3 reads as follows: CASSSLGQPQHF. Read as DNA, the sequence is TGTGCCAGCAGTTCCCTAGGACAGCCCCAGCATTTT.